This TCR beta chain was identified in a study of beta chain features in type 1 diabetes. Study at large: What patients shared with healthy donors was a similar profile of age, gender and cell yields.

The study reverse transcribed the entire isolated RNA, so it sequenced expressed TCRB transcripts. Generated by immunoSEQ multiplex PCR, the TCRdb table keeps only in-frame clones and is missing some. Among 600,000 to 700,000 clones listed, approximately 13% were seen once. Germline loops: CDR1 SQVTM, CDR2 ANQGSEA. Trimming took 4 bases from V and 7 from J, leaving 19 bases between them. The CDR3 is 14 amino acids. Turning to this clone: Antigen specificity is unknown.

Notes on the study in general: More deletions and fewer insertions at VDJ junctions were seen in type 1 diabetes patients. Type 1 diabetes patients had TCRB CDR3s that were shorter (moderately but significantly so) in all four CD4+ subsets. Sequencing from cDNA could over-represent high-TCR-expressing cells.

Markers CD45RO/CCR7/CD25/CD127/CD95/CD27 served to sort CD4+ naive, central memory, regulatory and stem cell-like memory cells. This TCR came from a man aged 30 to 45 with type 1 diabetes. Input material: naive CD4+ T cells from blood. V usage is TRBV29-1 and J usage is TRBJ1-1, with a weak D call TRBD1 (6 bases). The DNA for the CDR3 is TGCAGCGTTGTCCCACAGGGTCCCGGGGGTGAAGCTTTCTTT. Its translation is CSVVPQGPGGEAFF.